Listed here are 19 T cell receptor beta chains from one sample, sequenced in a study of cytomegalovirus exposure and HLA in healthy donors. Amplification used 60 Vbeta primers and 13 Jbeta primers. Profiling relied on immunoSEQ multiplex PCR, and the TCRdb table lists in-frame clones only, not all of them. The sample includes under 150,000 clones, around three quarters of them seen just once. Sequenced input: PBMCs. Source of these receptors: a woman between 40 and 50 years old in good health and CMV-seronegative.

This chain links TRBV10-1 with TRBJ2-4; D may be TRBD2 (6 bases). CDR1 is WNHNN and CDR2 is SYGVQD in the germline V gene (reference sequence). This CDR3 contains 14 residues. V shed 4 bases and J shed 7 bases, with 14 bases lying between them. In DNA form, the CDR3 reads TGCGCCAGCAGTGGACCCGGGAGTTCGAACATTCAGTACTTC. Protein: CASSGPGSSNIQYF.

The chain has TRBV11-1 and TRBJ2-5, with D maybe TRBD2 (5 bases). The V end was cut by 1 base, the J end by 7 bases, with 10 bases between. The germline gives CDR1 SGHAT, CDR2 FQDESV (reference sequence). The CDR3 is made up of 13 amino acids. Here the CDR3 reads CASSLGSSGTQYF. In nucleotides, the CDR3 is TGTGCCAGCAGCTTAGGTTCCAGCGGGACCCAGTACTTC. Combining the CDR3 with reference TRBV11-1 and TRBJ2-5 gives the whole variable domain EAEVAQSPRYKITEKSQAVAFWCDPISGHATLYWYRQILGQGPELLVQFQDESVVDDSQLPKDRFSAERLKGVDSTLKIQPAELGDSAMYLCASSLGSSGTQYFGPGTRLLVL.

V gene TRBV27 combines with J gene TRBJ2-1; no reliable D call. V was clipped by 3 bases and J by 0 bases, with 6 bases between them. This CDR3 is built from 14 residues. The V gene's germline CDR1 is MNHEY and CDR2 SMNVEV (reference sequence). The CDR3 DNA sequence: TGTGCCAGCAGTTTCATTAGCTCCTACAATGAGCAGTTCTTC. Residues: CASSFISSYNEQFF.

The chain has TRBV7-6 and TRBJ1-1; D unclear. Germline CDR1 SGHVS, CDR2 FNYEAQ. This CDR3 contains 15 residues. V was shortened by 5 bases and J by 5 bases, with 18 bases between the two germline ends. CDR3 sequence reads: CASSGDPGIQTEAFF. The CDR3 DNA reads TGTGCCAGCAGCGGAGATCCGGGGATACAAACTGAAGCTTTCTTT.

The CDR3 loop reads CASSIGDRGPGEQFF. Written as DNA, the CDR3 is TGTGCCAGTAGTATTGGGGACAGGGGCCCTGGTGAGCAGTTCTTC. The chain carries TRBV19 and TRBJ2-1; TRBD1 aligns across 10 bases. Germline V gene lookup returns CDR1 LNHDA and CDR2 SQIVND (reference sequence). This CDR3 is 15 amino acids long. Trimming took 3 bases from V and 9 from J; bases not matched to a gene: 8. The complete variable domain, with remaining parts taken from reference TRBV19 and TRBJ2-1, reads DGGITQSPKYLFRKEGQNVTLSCEQNLNHDAMYWYRQDPGQGLRLIYYSQIVNDFQKGDIAEGYSVSREKKESFPLTVTSAQKNPTAFYLCASSIGDRGPGEQFFGPGTRLTVL.

Remarks on this clone: Its ends do not fully match the called genes, so a read error is possible. V is TRBV7-9 and J is TRBJ1-5; D unresolved. The CDR3 sequence is 16 residues long. Germline loops: CDR1 SEHNR, CDR2 FQNEAQ (reference sequence). The CDR3 bases are TGTTCCAGTAGCTTACTATCGGGGTCGGGCAATCAGCCCCAGCATTTT. It is translated as CSSSLLSGSGNQPQHF.

V is TRBV2 and J is TRBJ1-5; no clear D gene. The V and J ends lost 7 bases and 3 bases respectively, with 13 bases between them. Looked up from germline, CDR1 is SNHLY and CDR2 is FYNNEI. The length of the CDR3 is 14 residues. The CDR3 reads CASTVGRANQPQHF. As DNA, the CDR3 is TGTGCCAGCACCGTTGGGCGGGCCAATCAGCCCCAGCATTTT.

The chain employs TRBV30 and TRBJ1-4, with unresolved D. CDR3 length equals 16 residues. Germline V gene sequence: CDR1 GTSNPN, CDR2 SVGIG (reference sequence). Trimming removed 1 base at V and 0 bases at J, with 12 bases between. The CDR3 DNA is TGTGCCTGGAGTGAAATGGGCAGAGCAACTAATGAAAAACTGTTTTTT. Its translation: CAWSEMGRATNEKLFF.

The chain joins TRBV29-1 to TRBJ1-3, with 8 bases aligning to TRBD1. The germline V gene has CDR1 SQVTM and CDR2 ANQGSEA. V lost 4 bases to trimming and J lost 0 bases; unmatched junction nucleotides: 5. The CDR3 has 15 amino acids. CDR3 amino acids: CSVGSGTGSGNTIYF. In DNA form, the CDR3 reads TGCAGCGTTGGAAGTGGGACAGGCTCTGGAAACACCATATATTTT.

This clone was detected a few times. V gene TRBV6-1 combines with J gene TRBJ1-1; TRBD1 aligns across 9 bases. The V gene end was trimmed by 6 bases and the J gene end by 7 bases; junction bases not matched to a gene: 9. CDR3 length: 14 amino acids. The germline gives CDR1 MNHNS, CDR2 SASEGT. CDR3 bases: TGTGCCAGCAGACAGGGGGCCAATGGGGGTGAAGCTTTCTTT. This sequence encodes CASRQGANGGEAFF.

This clone occurred once. This chain uses TRBV5-1 with TRBJ2-7; 9 positions match TRBD2. The CDR3 length is 16 residues. CDR1 is SGHRS and CDR2 is YFSETQ in the germline V gene. Losses at the gene ends were 4 bases for V and 7 bases for J; bases not matched to a gene: 15. DNA of the CDR3: TGCGCCAGCAGCCCCCCCGGGCTAGCGGGGAACAGGGAGCAGTACTTC. Protein sequence: CASSPPGLAGNREQYF.

This clone was counted a few times. The J gene is TRBJ1-3, the V gene TRBV5-6; D uncertain. The germline V and J ends were trimmed by 1 base and 2 bases, with 13 bases remaining between them. Looked up from germline, CDR1 is SGHDT and CDR2 is YYEEEE. This CDR3 has 16 residues. CDR3 nucleotides: TGTGCCAGCAGCTTGACAGTTCTGGCGACTGGAAACACCATATATTTT. Translated, it gives CASSLTVLATGNTIYF.

V is TRBV6-5 and J is TRBJ2-7, with TRBD1 identical over 9 bases. CDR1 and CDR2 (germline): MNHEY, SVGAGI. V gave up 5 bases and J gave up 11 bases; unmatched junction bases: 16. This CDR3 is built from 15 residues. In DNA, the CDR3 is TGTGCCAGCAGTCGTACCGGGACAGGGCAACGTGGGGAGTACTTC. Its protein is CASSRTGTGQRGEYF.

V and J are TRBV4-1 and TRBJ2-2, with 7 nucleotides matching TRBD1. From germline, CDR1 is MGHRA and CDR2 YSYEKL. CDR3 length: 15 amino acids. J lost 1 base, V lost 4 bases, and 3 bases had no gene match. The CDR3: CASSPRDRNTGELFF. As DNA, the CDR3 is TGCGCCAGCAGCCCGAGGGACAGGAACACCGGGGAGCTGTTTTTT.

About this clone: Other nucleotide sequences from this sample produce the same CDR3. This chain links TRBV13 with TRBJ2-7; D is ambiguous. V was pared by 0 bases and J by 0 bases, with 6 bases between. Germline assignment: CDR1 PRHDT and CDR2 FYEKMQ (reference sequence). The CDR3 consists of 14 residues. CDR3 loop: CASSLGRSSYEQYF. In DNA, the CDR3 is TGTGCCAGCAGCTTAGGTCGCAGCTCCTACGAGCAGTACTTC.

The chain carries TRBV19 and TRBJ2-3; D unresolved. V was shortened by 3 bases and J by 4 bases, with 5 bases between the two germline ends. Germline V gene data show CDR1 as LNHDA and CDR2 as SQIVND (reference sequence). The CDR3 consists of 12 residues. This chain's CDR3 is CASSMLADTQYF. In nucleotides, the CDR3 is TGTGCCAGTAGTATGCTAGCAGATACGCAGTATTTT.

The J gene is TRBJ2-3, the V gene TRBV5-1, with 12 bases matching TRBD2. V lost 1 base, J lost 2 bases, and 8 bases stayed unmatched. Germline CDR1 reads SGHRS; CDR2 reads YFSETQ. The CDR3 length is 18 residues. For the CDR3, the DNA is TGCGCCAGCAGCTTGCGGACTAGCGGGGTTAACCCCACAGATACGCAGTATTTT. Protein product: CASSLRTSGVNPTDTQYF. The whole variable domain, filled in from reference TRBV5-1 and TRBJ2-3, reads KAGVTQTPRYLIKTRGQQVTLSCSPISGHRSVSWYQQTPGQGLQFLFEYFSETQRNKGNFPGRFSGRQFSNSRSEMNVSTLELGDSALYLCASSLRTSGVNPTDTQYFGPGTRLTVL.

This chain uses TRBV5-1 with TRBJ1-2, with 8 bases identical to TRBD1. Germline CDR1 is SGHRS and CDR2 is YFSETQ. CDR3 size: 16 residues. V dropped 2 bases and J dropped 3; count of bases not matched to a gene: 9. The CDR3 spells CASSFGTGHLDYGYTF. As DNA, the CDR3 is TGCGCCAGCAGCTTTGGGACAGGCCACCTAGACTATGGCTACACCTTC.

The CDR3 DNA follows: TGCGCCAGCAGCCCCGGGACAGGGGCCCCCCCCTATAATTCACCCCTCCACTTT. This codes for CASSPGTGAPPYNSPLHF. This rearrangement joins TRBV5-1 to TRBJ1-6; 10 nucleotides match TRBD1. This CDR3 has 18 residues. V trimming: 4 bases; J trimming: 2 bases; junction bases outside the gene matches: 9. In germline, CDR1 is SGHRS, CDR2 YFSETQ.